This TCR beta chain is from a study of cytomegalovirus exposure and HLA in healthy donors (dated by TCRdb to about 2017). A note on the overall study: An earlier analysis of some 550 of the donors reported 250 to 350 Gb of sequence data and about 100 million unique TCR beta sequences from approximately 180 million T cells. An early release that covered about 640 HLA-typed donors contained around 330 gigabases of sequencing data and tens of millions of unique TCR sequences. Of the roughly 420 genotyped donors, 81% were placed in the genetic ancestry cluster associated with self-reported Caucasian donors. The aim of the study was to test whether cataloging public T cell receptors could identify signatures of past pathogen exposure. The study profiled the T cell repertoires of under 700 subjects by immunosequencing and related them to cytomegalovirus serostatus. In addition to the first cohort of 666 subjects, a separate validation cohort of approximately 130 different subjects was used. The study combined high-throughput TCR immunosequencing, statistical association of individual TCRs with disease status, and machine learning to predict cytomegalovirus infection status. A later analysis re-examined previously published TCR beta repertoires from more than 550 donors and added high-resolution HLA genotyping to investigate patterns of TCR occurrence. Rather than using new phenotypic data, the later analysis identified candidate immune exposures from TCR beta sequences and from how often those sequences occurred across donors. An earlier analysis of some 600 of the donors applied high-throughput TCR beta sequencing to assess whether each TCR beta V gene segment acted as functional or pseudogenic. Donor age, sex, ethnicity and CMV serostatus were collected together with the repertoire data. Genome-wide SNP genotypes for about 65% of the 666 donors were used in a later genetic analysis, which treated that subset as a discovery cohort. All discovery cohort repertoires had been generated on a single sequencing platform. HLA typing included class I and class II loci at four-digit resolution. The number of typed donors differed by locus: roughly 629-640 for A, B, C, DRB1 and DQB1; 500 to 550 for DQA1; about 600 for DPA1; and 400 to 480 for DPB1. Five DR-DQ haplotypes were handled as single units for association and clustering, since linkage in the cohort was strong. Among about 400 genotyped donors of the cohort, an average of around 220,000 unique TCR beta nucleotide sequences was sequenced per donor, of which about 18% were non-productive. Overall study results and their limits: Presence/absence analyses assumed roughly uniform sequencing depth across donors, an assumption that may not hold. Linkage disequilibrium might explain the correlated functional status among segregating V segments, but an unknown experimental factor could not be ruled out. According to a later analysis, TCR association rates differed among HLA loci, with DRB1 alleles showing the most associated TCRs and HLA-C alleles showing the fewest. A cluster of highly shared sequence variants was judged likely to be a technical artifact of the sequencing pipeline. A further reported finding was that TCR beta sequences accurately predicted the HLA-A and HLA-B alleles for most subjects in the first cohort. The classifier was reported to diagnose cytomegalovirus status with high specificity and sensitivity in both the original cohort and the validation cohort. Strong co-occurrence of HLA alleles, especially DR and DQ, made assigning TCR associations to individual alleles difficult. The only immune exposure information available for the cohort was CMV serostatus. A later analysis reported that several top co-occurrence clusters appeared linked to parvovirus B19, influenza, CMV and Epstein-Barr virus. In vitro tests confirmed that a few of the cytomegalovirus-associated TCR beta chains recognize cytomegalovirus antigens. Most TCR sequences were observed very rarely across donors, whereas some public TCRs were present in many individuals. At a false discovery rate of 0.05, a later analysis linked under 20,000 TCR beta sequences to specific HLA alleles. Because HLA typing was missing for some donors at each locus, association tests included only the typed subset. A later analysis found that most CMV-associated TCR beta chains appeared HLA-restricted, with HLA associations seemingly driven largely by CMV exposure. Because counts were too low, seventeen rarely observed V segments, including chromosome 9 orphons, were excluded from the earlier analysis of a few hundred of the donors. According to a later genetic analysis, donors in an Asian-associated ancestry cluster had fewer N-insertions in productive TCRs than the approximately 710-donor mean. In a later analysis, HLA-associated TCR beta chains showed more clonal expansion and lower generation probabilities than non-associated chains that were equally common. The authors suggested that the approach could potentially be extended to other disease states and immunological phenotypes. The 87-base-pair reads could not distinguish some IMGT-functional V segments, including TRBV6-2 and TRBV6-3, so those segments were excluded. A later genetic analysis associated a missense DCLRE1C variant with V-gene and J-gene trimming of TCR beta chains, and an independent cohort replicated the association. Only TCR beta chains were sequenced in this cohort, and the absence of alpha or paired-chain data limited detectable features. In an earlier analysis of under 600 of the donors, most TCR beta V segments were observed in productive rearrangements about 87% or about 30% of the time, broadly matching IMGT annotations. The study gave a list of under 200 TCR beta chains associated with cytomegalovirus.

As encoded in the germline V gene, CDR1 is MNHEY while CDR2 is SVGAGI. Counted from cysteine to phenylalanine, this CDR3 has 15 amino acids. The CDR3 DNA has 45 bases and is translated from base 1. V is clipped by 0 bases and J by 4 bases, and the sequence between their germline boundaries is 10 bases long. As for this clone: Its recognized antigen is unknown.

The cohort comprised 666 healthy bone marrow donors. All cohort members were sampled while nominally healthy, although unrecorded immune exposures were likely present. The donor was CMV seropositive and was included in the group of about 290 seropositive cohort members. A peripheral blood sample was provided by each donor, and peripheral blood mononuclear cells were used for TCR beta sequencing. The Qiagen DNeasy Blood Extraction Kit was used to extract genomic DNA from the blood cell samples. The method was the immunoSEQ multiplex PCR assay. For the multiplex PCR, a mixture combining 60 forward primers for TCR Vbeta segments and 13 reverse primers for TCR Jbeta segments was used. Amplification of the CDR3 region of rearranged TCR beta genes was performed with a multiplex PCR assay on genomic DNA. The amplified TCR beta libraries were sequenced on the Illumina HiSeq System as 87-base-pair reads. Turning to the authors' computational methods: A later analysis tallied approximately 87 million unique TCR beta chains across the 550 to 850 repertoires, and about 12 million of those chains were shared by two or more donors. Raw reads were error-corrected and collapsed into unique sequences with a nearest-neighbor algorithm that merged closely related sequences to remove PCR and sequencing errors. Alignment of CDR3 sequences to IMGT reference sequences was used to assign V, D and J gene segments. For a sequence to be retained, a match of at least six nucleotides was required to both a V gene segment and a J gene segment. Rearrangements were classified as productive when the CDR3 lacked stop codons and remained in frame with V and J, and all other rearrangements were classified as non-productive. Following IMGT convention, CDR3 was defined as the stretch from the second conserved V-encoded cysteine to the conserved J-encoded phenylalanine. In an earlier analysis of some 550 of the donors, sequences lacking an unambiguous match to a single V gene segment were excluded. In an earlier analysis of several hundred of the donors, V segments were called functional above 56.7% productive rearrangements and were called segregating when the between-donor standard deviation exceeded 5%. A statistical classification framework was built to diagnose cytomegalovirus status from the catalog of TCR beta chain sequences. In a later analysis, TCR nucleotide sequences were compared against IMGT/GENE-DB human TR gene sequences so that V and J genes could be assigned. A later analysis assigned CDR3 sequences and most-parsimonious VDJ recombination scenarios with the TCRdist pipeline. In a later analysis, every TCR beta chain was defined by the combination of its CDR3 amino acid sequence and its V-gene family, and reads without a unique V-gene family were dropped. In a later analysis, fewer than 650 highly shared, low-generation-probability nucleotide sequences were removed to address suspected cross-contamination and a sequencing artifact. In a later analysis, a clonal expansion index was calculated for each public chain from normalized within-repertoire ranks of inferred template counts. In a later analysis, generation probabilities were computed using a VDJ recombination model fitted to out-of-frame rearrangements, and the results were checked against IGoR. In a later analysis, hypergeometric tests were used to score TCR-TCR, TCR-HLA and TCR-CMV co-occurrence, with a repertoire-size bias correction applied to TCR pairs. A later analysis estimated false discovery rates by permuting HLA or CMV assignments 20 times. In a later analysis, co-occurring TCRs were grouped with DBSCAN, and TCRdist sequence similarity was added when clustering was performed within HLA-allele-positive subsets. Repertoires with fewer than 30,000 or more than 120,000 public chains were left out of co-occurrence clustering, as were five repertoires with anomalous nucleotide sharing. TCRdb re-hosts the immuneACCESS table, in-frame sequences only. Its copies lack some clones; in the studies checked, an unresolved V gene accounts for under half of them, and the cause for the rest is not known. V and J calls and clone size come straight from that table; D and trimming were deduced from the DNA. The sample's table lists a count of over 80,000 clones. 5.5% to 6.5% of the sample is taken by the ten largest.

This chain is built from TRBV6-5 and TRBJ1-3, with the D gene too uncertain to name. Sequenced input: PBMCs. The sequence was collected from a girl aged 5 to 17 in good health and CMV-seropositive. The DNA sequence is given as TGTGCCAGCAGTTACTCCGAGGGAATAGGAAACACCATATATTTT. This yields the protein CASSYSEGIGNTIYF.